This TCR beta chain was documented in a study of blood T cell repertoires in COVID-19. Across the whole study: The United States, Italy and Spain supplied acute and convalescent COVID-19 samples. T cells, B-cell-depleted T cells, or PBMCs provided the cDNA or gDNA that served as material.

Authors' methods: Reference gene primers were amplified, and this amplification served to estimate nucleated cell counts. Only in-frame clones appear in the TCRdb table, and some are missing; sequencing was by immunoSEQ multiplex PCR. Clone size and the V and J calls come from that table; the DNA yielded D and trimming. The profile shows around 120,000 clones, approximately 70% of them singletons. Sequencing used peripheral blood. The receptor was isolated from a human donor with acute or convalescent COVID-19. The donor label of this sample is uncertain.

CDR3 coding DNA: TGTGCCAGCAGCGGGAGACAGGGACCTAACACTGAAGCTTTCTTT. It codes for CASSGRQGPNTEAFF. J is TRBJ1-1 and V is TRBV7-8; TRBD1 aligns across 7 bases. Germline CDR1 SGHVS, CDR2 FQNEAQ. The CDR3 spans 15 residues. The V and J ends lost 5 bases and 2 bases, in that order; junction bases with no gene match: 8.